This passage covers 11 T cell receptor beta chains from one sample sequenced in a study of blood T cell repertoires in COVID-19. Only in-frame clones appear in the TCRdb table, and some are missing; sequencing was by immunoSEQ multiplex PCR. The sample includes more than 85,000 clones, approximately 90% of them seen just once. Sequenced sample: peripheral blood. Receptor source: a human donor in a cohort sampled during active COVID-19.

V is TRBV11-2 and J is TRBJ1-6; no reliable D call. V dropped 1 base and J dropped 8 bases, with 6 bases sitting between them. Germline V gene lookup returns CDR1 SGHAT and CDR2 FQNNGV. The CDR3 runs to 13 residues. The CDR3 loop reads CASSLASYSPLHF. As DNA, the CDR3 is TGTGCCAGCAGCTTAGCCTCTTATTCACCCCTCCACTTT.

The chain combines TRBV29-1 with TRBJ2-3, with D perhaps matching TRBD2 (6 bases). Per the germline V gene, CDR1 is SQVTM and CDR2 is ANQGSEA. This CDR3 is built from 14 residues. Between the trimmed V and J ends, which lost 7 bases and 0 bases, there was a span of 14 bases. The CDR3 region is CSGWGDRSTDTQYF. Here the CDR3 DNA reads TGCAGCGGGTGGGGGGACCGGAGCACAGATACGCAGTATTTT.

The genes are TRBV6-6 and TRBJ2-3, with 9 bases that match TRBD1. The V and J ends lost 0 bases and 2 bases, in that order; junction bases with no gene match: 3. Per germline, CDR1 MNHNY and CDR2 SVGAGI (reference sequence). This CDR3 spans 16 amino acids. In DNA, the CDR3 is TGTGCCAGCAGTTACTCGGGGACAGGGCCCACAGATACGCAGTATTTT. Encoded protein: CASSYSGTGPTDTQYF.

The gene calls are TRBV19 and TRBJ2-1, with 9 positions matching TRBD1. CDR3 length equals 18 residues. Germline values: CDR1 LNHDA, CDR2 SQIVND (reference sequence). Unmatched junction bases numbered 15, after V lost 2 bases and J lost 7 bases. CDR3 DNA sequence: TGTGCCAGTAGTATACCCCCGTTAACGGGACAGGGCGGGAATGAGCAGTTCTTC. Translated: CASSIPPLTGQGGNEQFF.

The rearrangement uses TRBV6-5 and TRBJ1-2; the D gene is possibly TRBD1 (6 bases). CDR1 is MNHEY, CDR2 SVGAGI, per germline. Trimming removed 2 bases at V and 4 bases at J, with 11 bases between. There are 14 residues in the CDR3. CDR3: CASSYGLGAYGYTF. The CDR3 DNA reads TGTGCCAGCAGTTACGGTCTGGGGGCCTATGGCTACACCTTC.

In nucleotides, the CDR3 is TGTGCCAGCTCACCTGCAACAGGGGGCGCTTCCTATGGCTACACCTTC. This encodes CASSPATGGASYGYTF. The chain links TRBV18 to TRBJ1-2, with 9 bases aligning to TRBD1. J was trimmed by 4 bases and V by 3 bases; bases with no gene match: 9. Germline V gene data show CDR1 as KGHSH and CDR2 as LQKENI. CDR3 size: 16 residues.

The V and J genes are TRBV5-1 and TRBJ2-5; tentative D call: TRBD1 (7 bases). Germline lookup yields CDR1 SGHRS and CDR2 YFSETQ. This CDR3 contains 14 residues. Between the trimmed V and J ends, which lost 6 bases and 2 bases, there was a span of 14 bases. CDR3 bases: TGCGCCAGCACCGGGCAGGGGGGTCAAGAGACCCAGTACTTC. Its protein product is CASTGQGGQETQYF.

This clone was found once. The rearrangement joins TRBV7-9 to TRBJ2-1; TRBD2 matches at 8 bases. There are 16 residues in the CDR3. With V trimmed by 5 bases and J by 7 bases, 13 bases remained unmatched. Germline CDR1 is SEHNR and CDR2 is FQNEAQ (reference sequence). Here the CDR3 DNA reads TGTGCCAGCAGCCCATTCCGGGAGGGGGGATCTAATGAGCAGTTCTTC. Translation: CASSPFREGGSNEQFF.

This clone is a singleton in its sample. The chain has TRBV7-3 and TRBJ2-3; TRBD1 aligns across 10 bases. CDR1 is SGHTA and CDR2 is FQGTGA in the germline V gene. Unmatched junction bases numbered 7, after V lost 6 bases and J lost 10 bases. This CDR3 comprises 13 residues. The CDR3 DNA reads TGTGCCAGCAGTGGTGGGACAGGGGCGGCGCAGTATTTT. Residues: CASSGGTGAAQYF.

The rearrangement links TRBV7-9 to TRBJ2-7; D gene uncertain. The germline CDR1 and CDR2 sequences are SEHNR and FQNEAQ (reference sequence). Trimming stripped 5 bases from V and 6 bases from J, with 14 bases between. The CDR3 sequence is 13 residues long. CDR3 region: CASSHLNLGEQYF. The CDR3 region has the DNA TGTGCCAGCAGCCACCTAAACCTCGGCGAGCAGTACTTC.

V and J are TRBV5-4 and TRBJ2-7, with D possibly matching TRBD1 (6 bases). This CDR3 spans 13 amino acids. With 4 bases removed from V and 5 bases from J, the gap between germline ends came to 13 bases. CDR1 and CDR2 (germline): SGHNT, YYREEE (reference sequence). CDR3 residues: CASSLQGGDEQYF. The CDR3 bases are TGTGCCAGCAGCCTACAGGGTGGTGACGAGCAGTACTTC.